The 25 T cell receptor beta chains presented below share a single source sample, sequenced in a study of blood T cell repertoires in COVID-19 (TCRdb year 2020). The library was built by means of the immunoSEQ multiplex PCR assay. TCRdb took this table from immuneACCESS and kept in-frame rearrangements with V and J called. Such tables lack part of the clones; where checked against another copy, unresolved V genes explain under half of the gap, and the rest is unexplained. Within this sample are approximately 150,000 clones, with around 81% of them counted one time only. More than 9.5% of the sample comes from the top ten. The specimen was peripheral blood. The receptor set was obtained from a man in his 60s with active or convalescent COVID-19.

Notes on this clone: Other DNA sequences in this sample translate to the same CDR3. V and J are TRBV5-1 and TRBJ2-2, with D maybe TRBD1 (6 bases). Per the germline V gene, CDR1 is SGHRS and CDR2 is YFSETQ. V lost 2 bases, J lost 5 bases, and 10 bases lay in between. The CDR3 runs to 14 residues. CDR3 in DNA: TGCGCCAGCAGCTTACAGGGAAATACCGGGGAGCTGTTTTTT. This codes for CASSLQGNTGELFF.

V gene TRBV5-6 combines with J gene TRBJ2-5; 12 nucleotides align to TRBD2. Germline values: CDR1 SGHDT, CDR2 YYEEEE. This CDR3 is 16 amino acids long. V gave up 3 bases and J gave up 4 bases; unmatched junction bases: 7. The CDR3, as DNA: TGTGCCAGCAGCTATCAGACTAGCGGGAGTGGAGAGACCCAGTACTTC. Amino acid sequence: CASSYQTSGSGETQYF.

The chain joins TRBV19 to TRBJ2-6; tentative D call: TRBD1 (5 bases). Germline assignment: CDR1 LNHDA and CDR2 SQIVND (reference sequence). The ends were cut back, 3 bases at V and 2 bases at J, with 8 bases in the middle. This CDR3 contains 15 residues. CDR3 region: CASSISGPGANVLTF. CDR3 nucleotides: TGTGCCAGTAGTATTTCAGGGCCTGGGGCCAACGTCCTGACTTTC.

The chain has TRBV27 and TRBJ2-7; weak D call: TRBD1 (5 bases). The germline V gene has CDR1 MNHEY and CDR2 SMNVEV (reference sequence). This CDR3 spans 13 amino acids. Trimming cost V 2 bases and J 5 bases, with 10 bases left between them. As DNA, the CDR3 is TGTGCCAGCAGTTTACAGGGCACGAACGAGCAGTACTTC. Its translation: CASSLQGTNEQYF.

Written as DNA, the CDR3 is TGTGCCAGCAGTTTATTAGGGGTTCAGCCCCAGCATTTT. This codes for CASSLLGVQPQHF. This chain joins TRBV12-3 or TRBV12-4 and TRBJ1-5; a weak D match, TRBD1 (5 bases). CDR3 size: 13 residues. With 2 bases removed from V and 6 bases from J, the gap between germline ends came to 8 bases.

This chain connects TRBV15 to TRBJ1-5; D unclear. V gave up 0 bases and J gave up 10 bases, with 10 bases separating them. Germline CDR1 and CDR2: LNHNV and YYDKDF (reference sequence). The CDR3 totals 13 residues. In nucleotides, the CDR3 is TGTGCCACCAGCAGAGATCGAGGGTTTCCCCAGCATTTT. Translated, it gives CATSRDRGFPQHF.

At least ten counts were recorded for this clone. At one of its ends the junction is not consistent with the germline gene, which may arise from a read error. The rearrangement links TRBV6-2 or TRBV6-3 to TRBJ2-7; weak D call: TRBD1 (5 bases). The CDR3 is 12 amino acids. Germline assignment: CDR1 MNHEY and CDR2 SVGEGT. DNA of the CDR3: TGTGCCAGCAGTTACGGTCTTACAGGACGAAACTTC. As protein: CASSYGLTGRNF.

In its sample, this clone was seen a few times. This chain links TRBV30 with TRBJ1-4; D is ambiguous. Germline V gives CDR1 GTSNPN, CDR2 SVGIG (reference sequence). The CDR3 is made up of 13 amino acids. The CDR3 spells CVGEAATNEKLFF. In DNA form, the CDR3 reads TGTGTCGGCGAGGCCGCAACTAATGAAAAACTGTTTTTT.

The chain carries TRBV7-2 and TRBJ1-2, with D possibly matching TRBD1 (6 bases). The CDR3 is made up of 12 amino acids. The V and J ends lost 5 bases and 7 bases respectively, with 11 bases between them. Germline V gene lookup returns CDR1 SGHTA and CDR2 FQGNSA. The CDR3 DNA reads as TGTGCCAGCAGCCAAGGGGGTGCTGGCTACACCTTC. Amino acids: CASSQGGAGYTF.

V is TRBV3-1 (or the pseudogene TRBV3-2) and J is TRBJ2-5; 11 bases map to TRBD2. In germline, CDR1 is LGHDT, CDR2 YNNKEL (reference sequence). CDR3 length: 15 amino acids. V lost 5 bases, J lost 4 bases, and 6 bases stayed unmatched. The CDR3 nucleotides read TGTGCCAGCAGCTACGGGCTAGCGGGAGGAGAGACCCAGTACTTC. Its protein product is CASSYGLAGGETQYF.

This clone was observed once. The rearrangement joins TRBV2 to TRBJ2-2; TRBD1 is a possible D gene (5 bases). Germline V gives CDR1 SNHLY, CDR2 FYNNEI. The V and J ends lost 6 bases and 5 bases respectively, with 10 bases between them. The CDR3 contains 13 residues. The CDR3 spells CASRGRITGELFF. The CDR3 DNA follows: TGTGCCAGCAGGGGGCGGATTACCGGGGAGCTGTTTTTT.

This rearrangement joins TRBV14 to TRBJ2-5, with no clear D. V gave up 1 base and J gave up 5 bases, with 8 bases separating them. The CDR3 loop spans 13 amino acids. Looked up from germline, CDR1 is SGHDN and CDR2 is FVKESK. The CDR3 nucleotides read TGTGCCAGCAGCCAAGTCCCTAGGGAGACCCAGTACTTC. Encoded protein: CASSQVPRETQYF.

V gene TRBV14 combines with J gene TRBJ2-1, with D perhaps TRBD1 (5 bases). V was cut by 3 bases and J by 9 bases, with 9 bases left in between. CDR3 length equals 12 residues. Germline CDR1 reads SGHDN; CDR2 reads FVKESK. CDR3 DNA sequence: TGTGCCAGCAGCCACCAGGGTGGTGAGCAGTTCTTC. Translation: CASSHQGGEQFF.

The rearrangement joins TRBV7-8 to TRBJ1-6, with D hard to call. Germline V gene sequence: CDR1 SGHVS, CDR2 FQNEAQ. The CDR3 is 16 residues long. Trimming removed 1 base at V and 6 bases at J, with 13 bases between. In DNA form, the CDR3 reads TGTGCCAGCAGCTTAGTGTTAGGCCAGGCTAATTCACCCCTCCACTTT. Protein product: CASSLVLGQANSPLHF.

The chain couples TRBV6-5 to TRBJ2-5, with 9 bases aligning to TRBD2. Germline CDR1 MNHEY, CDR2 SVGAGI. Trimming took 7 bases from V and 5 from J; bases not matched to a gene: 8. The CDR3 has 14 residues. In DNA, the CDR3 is TGTGCCAGCAAGGTGGTAGCGGGAGTGGAGACCCAGTACTTC. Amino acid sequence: CASKVVAGVETQYF.

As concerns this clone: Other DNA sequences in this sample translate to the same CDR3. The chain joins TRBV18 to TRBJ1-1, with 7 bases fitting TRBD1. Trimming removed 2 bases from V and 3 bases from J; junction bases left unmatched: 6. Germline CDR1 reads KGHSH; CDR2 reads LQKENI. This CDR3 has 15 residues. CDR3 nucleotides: TGTGCCAGCTCACCATTGGAGGGGGCGGACACTGAAGCTTTCTTT. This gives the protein CASSPLEGADTEAFF.

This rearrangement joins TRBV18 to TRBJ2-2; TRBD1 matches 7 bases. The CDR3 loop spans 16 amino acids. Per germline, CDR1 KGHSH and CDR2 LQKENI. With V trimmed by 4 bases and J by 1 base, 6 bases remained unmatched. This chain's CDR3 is CASSHGRTGNTGELFF. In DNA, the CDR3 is TGTGCCAGCTCACACGGTCGGACAGGGAACACCGGGGAGCTGTTTTTT.

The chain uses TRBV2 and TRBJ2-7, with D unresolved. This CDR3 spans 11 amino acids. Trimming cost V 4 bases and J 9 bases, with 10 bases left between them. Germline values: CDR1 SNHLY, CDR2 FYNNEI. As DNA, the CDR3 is TGTGCCAGCAGTGGTTCCCCGGGGCAGTACTTC. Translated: CASSGSPGQYF.

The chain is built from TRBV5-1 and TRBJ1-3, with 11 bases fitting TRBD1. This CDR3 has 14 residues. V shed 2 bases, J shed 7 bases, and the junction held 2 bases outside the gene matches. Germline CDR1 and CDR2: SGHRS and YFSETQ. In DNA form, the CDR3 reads TGCGCCAGCAGCTTAGGACAGGGGGCGAACACCATATATTTT. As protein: CASSLGQGANTIYF.

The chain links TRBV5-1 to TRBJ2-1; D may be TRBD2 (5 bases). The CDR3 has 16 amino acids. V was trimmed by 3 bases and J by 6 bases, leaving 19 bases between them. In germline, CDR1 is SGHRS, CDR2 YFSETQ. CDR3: CASSWGDYPSSNEQFF. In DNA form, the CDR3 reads TGCGCCAGCAGCTGGGGAGACTACCCCAGCAGCAATGAGCAGTTCTTC.

The CDR3 nucleotides are TGTGCCAGCATATGGGACAGGGAAGAGACCCAGTACTTC. This translates into CASIWDREETQYF. The rearrangement links TRBV2 to TRBJ2-5; 9 bases map to TRBD1. The CDR3 runs to 13 residues. The germline V gene encodes CDR1 SNHLY and CDR2 FYNNEI. V was clipped by 7 bases and J by 3 bases; unmatched bases: 3.

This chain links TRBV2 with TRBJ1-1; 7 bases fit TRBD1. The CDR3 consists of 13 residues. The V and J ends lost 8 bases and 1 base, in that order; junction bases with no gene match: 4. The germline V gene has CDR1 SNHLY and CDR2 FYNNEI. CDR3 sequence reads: CASGRTGNTEAFF. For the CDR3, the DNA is TGTGCCAGCGGAAGGACAGGGAACACTGAAGCTTTCTTT.

The CDR3 sequence: CASSESLFGGEAFF. CDR3 DNA sequence: TGCGCCAGCAGTGAATCATTATTCGGGGGTGAAGCTTTCTTT. This chain joins TRBV10-1 and TRBJ1-1, with a tentative D call TRBD1 (5 bases). With 3 bases removed from V and 7 bases from J, the gap between germline ends came to 15 bases. The CDR3 is 14 amino acids. Germline values: CDR1 WNHNN, CDR2 SYGVQD (reference sequence).

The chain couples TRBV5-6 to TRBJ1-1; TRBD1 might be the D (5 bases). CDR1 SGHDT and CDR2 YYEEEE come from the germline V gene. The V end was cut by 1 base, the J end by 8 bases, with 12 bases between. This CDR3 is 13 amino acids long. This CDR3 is CASSLLGAREAFF. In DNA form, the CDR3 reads TGTGCCAGCAGCTTGCTAGGGGCGAGAGAAGCTTTCTTT.

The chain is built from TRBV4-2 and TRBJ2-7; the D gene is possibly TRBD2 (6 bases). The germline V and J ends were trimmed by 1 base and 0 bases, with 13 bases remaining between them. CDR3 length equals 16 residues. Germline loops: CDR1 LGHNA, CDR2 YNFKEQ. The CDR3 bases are TGTGCCAGCAGCCAAGGGGGCGGGGTGAGCTCCTACGAGCAGTACTTC. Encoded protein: CASSQGGGVSSYEQYF.